These T cell receptor beta chains were read from a single sample in a study of somatic mutations in cytotoxic T cells in rheumatoid arthritis. This table comes from immunoSEQ multiplex PCR, and its TCRdb copy is limited to in-frame clones, with some not included. The sample carries 9,900 or so clones, 85% recorded once. The sample was CD8+ T cells sorted from blood. These receptors all come from an adult with rheumatoid arthritis. The CDR3 runs from the conserved cysteine through the conserved F or W. D genes are given only for firm matches. Clone size is shown for a subset of rows, as once, few, many or a class of expanded clone.

TRBJ1-1 NA TRBV4-1 TRBD1 TGCGCCAGCAGCCAAGTCCAGGGGGCTGAAGCTTTCTTT CASSQVQGAEAFF
TRBJ1-1 few TRBV5-1 NA TGCGCCAGCAGCTTGTCGGGTTTCGTCACTGAAGCTTTCTTT CASSLSGFVTEAFF
TRBJ2-4 NA TRBV13 TRBD2 TGTGCCAGCAGCACTAGCGGGGGCCAAGCCAAAAACATTCAGTACTTC CASSTSGGQAKNIQYF
TRBJ2-7 few TRBV6-5 NA TGTGCCAGCAGTCACACGACAGAACCCTACGAGCAGTACTTC CASSHTTEPYEQYF
TRBJ1-6 NA TRBV18 NA TGTGCCAGCTCACCGCTAATCAGGGGCTTCTCAAATTCACCCCTCCACTTT CASSPLIRGFSNSPLHF
TRBJ2-3 NA TRBV6-5 NA TGTGCCAGCAGTTACTCGCAGGGGAGAGGGTATACGCAGTATTTT CASSYSQGRGYTQYF
TRBJ1-5 large TRBV6-1 NA TGTGCCAGCACCGAGGGGAGACATCAGCCCCAGCATTTT CASTEGRHQPQHF
TRBJ2-1 NA TRBV4-1 NA TGCGCCAGCAGCCAAGAAGGGAAAATTCATGAGCAGTTCTTC CASSQEGKIHEQFF
TRBJ2-3 NA TRBV2 TRBD1 TGTGCCAGCAGTGTTGAATTGGACAGGGATATCACAGATACGCAGTATTTT CASSVELDRDITDTQYF
TRBJ2-2 NA TRBV5-1 TRBD2 TGCGCCAGCAGACCACCTGGACTAGCGGGAGGGATAAACACCGGGGAGCTGTTTTTT CASRPPGLAGGINTGELFF
TRBJ1-2 NA TRBV4-1 NA TGCGCCAGCAGCCAAGATGGGATCAGCTCTAACTATGGCTACACCTTC CASSQDGISSNYGYTF
TRBJ2-7 NA TRBV5-6 NA TGTGCCAGCAGGTCGACAGGACTTACCTACGAGCAGTACTTC CASRSTGLTYEQYF